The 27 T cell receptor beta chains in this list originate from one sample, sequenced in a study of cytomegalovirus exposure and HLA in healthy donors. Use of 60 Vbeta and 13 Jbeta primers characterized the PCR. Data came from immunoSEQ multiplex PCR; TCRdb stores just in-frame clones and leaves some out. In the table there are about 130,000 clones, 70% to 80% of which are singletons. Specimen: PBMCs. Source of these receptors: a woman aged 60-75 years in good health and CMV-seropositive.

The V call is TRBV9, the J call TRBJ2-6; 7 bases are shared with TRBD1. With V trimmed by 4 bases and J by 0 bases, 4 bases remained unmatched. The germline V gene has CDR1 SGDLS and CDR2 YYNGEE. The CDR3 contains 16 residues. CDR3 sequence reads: CASSSDRSSGANVLTF. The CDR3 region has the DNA TGTGCCAGCAGCTCGGACAGGAGCTCTGGGGCCAACGTCCTGACTTTC.

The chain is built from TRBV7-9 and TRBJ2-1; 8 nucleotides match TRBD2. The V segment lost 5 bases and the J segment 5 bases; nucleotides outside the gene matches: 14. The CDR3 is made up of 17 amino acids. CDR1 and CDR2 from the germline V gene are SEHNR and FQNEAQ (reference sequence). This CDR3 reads CASSPAGGLGGHNEQFF. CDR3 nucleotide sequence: TGTGCCAGCAGCCCAGCTGGGGGACTAGGGGGGCACAATGAGCAGTTCTTC.

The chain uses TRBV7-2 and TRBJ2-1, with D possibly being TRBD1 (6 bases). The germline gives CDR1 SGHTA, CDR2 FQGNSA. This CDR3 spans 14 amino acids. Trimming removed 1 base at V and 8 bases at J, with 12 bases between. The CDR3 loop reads CASSLVWNRDEQFF. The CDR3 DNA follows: TGTGCCAGCAGCTTAGTTTGGAACAGGGATGAGCAGTTCTTC.

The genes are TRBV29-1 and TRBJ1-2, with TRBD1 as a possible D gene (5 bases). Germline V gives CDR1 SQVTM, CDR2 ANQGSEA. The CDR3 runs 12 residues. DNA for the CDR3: TGCTCTGGGGGAGGTGCGGACTATGGCTACACCTTC. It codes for CSGGGADYGYTF.

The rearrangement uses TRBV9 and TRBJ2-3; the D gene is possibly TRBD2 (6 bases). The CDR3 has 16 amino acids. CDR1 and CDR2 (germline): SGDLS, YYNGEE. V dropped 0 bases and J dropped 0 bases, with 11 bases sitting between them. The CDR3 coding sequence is TGTGCCAGCAGCGTAGTGTCGGGACTTAGCACAGATACGCAGTATTTT. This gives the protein CASSVVSGLSTDTQYF.

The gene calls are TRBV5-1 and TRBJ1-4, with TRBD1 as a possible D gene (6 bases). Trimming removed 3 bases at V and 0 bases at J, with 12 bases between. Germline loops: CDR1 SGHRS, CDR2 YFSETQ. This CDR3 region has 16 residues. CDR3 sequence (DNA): TGCGCCAGCAGCTCAGGGGCCTCATCAACTAATGAAAAACTGTTTTTT. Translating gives CASSSGASSTNEKLFF.

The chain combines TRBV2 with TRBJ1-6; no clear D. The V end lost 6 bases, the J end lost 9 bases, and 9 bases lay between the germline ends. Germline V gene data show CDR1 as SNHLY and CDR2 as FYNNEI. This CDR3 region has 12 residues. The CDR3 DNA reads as TGTGCCAGCAGGGCCGGCGGTTCACCCCTCCACTTT. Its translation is CASRAGGSPLHF.

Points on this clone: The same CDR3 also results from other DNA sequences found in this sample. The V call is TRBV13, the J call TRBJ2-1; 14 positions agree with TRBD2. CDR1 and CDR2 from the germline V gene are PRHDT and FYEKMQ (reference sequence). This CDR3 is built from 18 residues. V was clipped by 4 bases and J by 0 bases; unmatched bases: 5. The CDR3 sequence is CASSSGTSGGSSYNEQFF. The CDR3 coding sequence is TGTGCCAGCAGCTCGGGGACTAGCGGGGGCAGCTCCTACAATGAGCAGTTCTTC.

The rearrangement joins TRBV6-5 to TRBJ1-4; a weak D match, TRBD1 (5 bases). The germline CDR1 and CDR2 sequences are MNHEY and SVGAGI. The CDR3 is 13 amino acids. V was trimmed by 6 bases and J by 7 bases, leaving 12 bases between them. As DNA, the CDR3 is TGTGCCAGCAGGGCCCAGGGCCGTGAAAAACTGTTTTTT. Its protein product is CASRAQGREKLFF.

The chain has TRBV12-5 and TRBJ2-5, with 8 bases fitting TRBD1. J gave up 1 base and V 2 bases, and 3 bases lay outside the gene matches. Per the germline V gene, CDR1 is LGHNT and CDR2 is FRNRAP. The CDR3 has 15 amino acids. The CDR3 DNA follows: TGTGCTAGTGGTTTGCCAACAGGGGGCCAAGAGACCCAGTACTTC. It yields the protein CASGLPTGGQETQYF.

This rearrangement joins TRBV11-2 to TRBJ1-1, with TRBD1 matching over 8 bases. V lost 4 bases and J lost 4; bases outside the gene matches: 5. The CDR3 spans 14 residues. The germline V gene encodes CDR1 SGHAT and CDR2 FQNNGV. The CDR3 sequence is CASSSGQEGTEAFF. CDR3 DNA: TGTGCCAGCAGCTCGGGACAGGAGGGCACTGAAGCTTTCTTT.

The CDR3 sequence is CASSLGQGPWVTEAFF. Here the CDR3 DNA reads TGTGCCAGCAGCTTGGGTCAGGGCCCCTGGGTCACTGAAGCTTTCTTT. The genes are TRBV7-3 and TRBJ1-1; perhaps TRBD1 as D (5 bases). Germline CDR1 is SGHTA and CDR2 is FQGTGA. Trimming pared 3 bases from V and 4 bases from J, leaving 18 bases between. The CDR3 length is 16 residues.

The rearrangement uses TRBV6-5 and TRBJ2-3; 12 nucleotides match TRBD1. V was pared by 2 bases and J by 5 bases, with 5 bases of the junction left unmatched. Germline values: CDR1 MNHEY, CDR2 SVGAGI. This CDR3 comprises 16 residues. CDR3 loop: CASSYTGQGAGDTQYF. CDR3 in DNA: TGTGCCAGCAGTTACACGGGACAGGGGGCGGGAGATACGCAGTATTTT.

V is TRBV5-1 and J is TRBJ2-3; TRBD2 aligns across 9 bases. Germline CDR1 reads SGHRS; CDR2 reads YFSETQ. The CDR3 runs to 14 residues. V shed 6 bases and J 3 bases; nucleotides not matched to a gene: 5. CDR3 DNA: TGCGCCAGCAAGAGACTAGCGGCAACAGATACGCAGTATTTT. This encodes CASKRLAATDTQYF.

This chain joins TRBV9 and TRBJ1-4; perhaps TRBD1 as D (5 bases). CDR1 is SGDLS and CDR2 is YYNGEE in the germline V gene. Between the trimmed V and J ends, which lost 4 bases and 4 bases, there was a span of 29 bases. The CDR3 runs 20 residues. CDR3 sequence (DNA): TGTGCCAGCAGCCCCCAGGGCAGGGAAACTTCTTCCTGGTTTAATGAAAAACTGTTTTTT. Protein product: CASSPQGRETSSWFNEKLFF. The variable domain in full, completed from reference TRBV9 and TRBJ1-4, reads DSGVTQTPKHLITATGQRVTLRCSPRSGDLSVYWYQQSLDQGLQFLIQYYNGEERAKGNILERFSAQQFPDLHSELNLSSLELGDSALYFCASSPQGRETSSWFNEKLFFGSGTQLSVL.

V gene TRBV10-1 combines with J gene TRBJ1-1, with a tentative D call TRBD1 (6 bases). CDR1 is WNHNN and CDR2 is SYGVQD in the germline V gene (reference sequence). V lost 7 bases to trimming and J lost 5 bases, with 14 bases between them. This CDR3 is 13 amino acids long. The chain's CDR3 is CASTASGETEAFF. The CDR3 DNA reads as TGCGCCAGCACCGCTTCAGGGGAAACTGAAGCTTTCTTT.

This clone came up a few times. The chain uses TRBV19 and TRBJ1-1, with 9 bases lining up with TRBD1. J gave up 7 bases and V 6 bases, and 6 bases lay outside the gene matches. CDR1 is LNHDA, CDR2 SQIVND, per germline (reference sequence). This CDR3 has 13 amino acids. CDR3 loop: CASRTGGPIEAFF. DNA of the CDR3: TGTGCCAGTAGGACAGGGGGGCCTATTGAAGCTTTCTTT.

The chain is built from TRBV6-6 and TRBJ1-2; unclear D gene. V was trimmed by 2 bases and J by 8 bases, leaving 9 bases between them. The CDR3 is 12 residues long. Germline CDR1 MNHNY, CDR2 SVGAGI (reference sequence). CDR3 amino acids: CASSYENRGYTF. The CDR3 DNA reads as TGTGCCAGCAGTTACGAGAACCGAGGCTACACCTTC.

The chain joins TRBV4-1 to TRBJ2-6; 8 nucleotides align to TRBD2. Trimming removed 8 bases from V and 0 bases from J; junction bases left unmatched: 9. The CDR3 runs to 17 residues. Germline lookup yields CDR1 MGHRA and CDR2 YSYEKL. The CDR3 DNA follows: TGCGCCAGCGCCCTAGGGCGGGGGGCCTCTGGGGCCAACGTCCTGACTTTC. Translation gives CASALGRGASGANVLTF.

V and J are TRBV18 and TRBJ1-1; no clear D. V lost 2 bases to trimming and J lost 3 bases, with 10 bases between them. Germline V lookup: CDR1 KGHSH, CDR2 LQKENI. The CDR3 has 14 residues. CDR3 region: CASSPRRDHTEAFF. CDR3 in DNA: TGTGCCAGCTCACCAAGGAGGGATCACACTGAAGCTTTCTTT.

This chain's CDR3 is CASRTSGTDYSNQPQHF. CDR3 in DNA: TGTGCCAGTAGGACATCCGGGACAGATTATAGCAATCAGCCCCAGCATTTT. V and J are TRBV19 and TRBJ1-5; TRBD1 matches at 7 bases. V lost 6 bases and J lost 0; bases outside the gene matches: 11. Germline CDR1 is LNHDA and CDR2 is SQIVND (reference sequence). CDR3 size: 17 residues.

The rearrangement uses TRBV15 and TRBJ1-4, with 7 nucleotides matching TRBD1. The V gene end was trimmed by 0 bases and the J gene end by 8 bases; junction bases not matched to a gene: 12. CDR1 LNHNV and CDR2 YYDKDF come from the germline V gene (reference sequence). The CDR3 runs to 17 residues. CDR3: CATSRDRQGGPQEKLFF. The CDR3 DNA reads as TGTGCCACCAGCAGAGATCGACAGGGTGGACCTCAGGAAAAACTGTTTTTT. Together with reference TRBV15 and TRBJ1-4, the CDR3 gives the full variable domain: DAMVIQNPRYQVTQFGKPVTLSCSQTLNHNVMYWYQQKSSQAPKLLFHYYDKDFNNEADTPDNFQSRRPNTSFCFLDIRSPGLGDTAMYLCATSRDRQGGPQEKLFFGSGTQLSVL.

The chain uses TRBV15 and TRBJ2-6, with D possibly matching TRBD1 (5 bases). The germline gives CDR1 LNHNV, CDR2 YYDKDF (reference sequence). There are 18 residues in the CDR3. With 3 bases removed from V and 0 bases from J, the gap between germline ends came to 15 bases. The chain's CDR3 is CATSSLQTAISGANVLTF. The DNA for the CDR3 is TGTGCCACCAGCAGTTTACAGACAGCCATCTCTGGGGCCAACGTCCTGACTTTC. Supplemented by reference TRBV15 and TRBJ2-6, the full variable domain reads DAMVIQNPRYQVTQFGKPVTLSCSQTLNHNVMYWYQQKSSQAPKLLFHYYDKDFNNEADTPDNFQSRRPNTSFCFLDIRSPGLGDTAMYLCATSSLQTAISGANVLTFGAGSRLTVL.

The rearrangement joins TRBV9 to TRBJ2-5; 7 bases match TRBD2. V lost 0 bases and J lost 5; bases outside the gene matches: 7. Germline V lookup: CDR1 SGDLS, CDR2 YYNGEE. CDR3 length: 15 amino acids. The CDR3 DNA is TGTGCCAGCAGCGTAGGGCAGGGAGGGCGGGAGACCCAGTACTTC. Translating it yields CASSVGQGGRETQYF.

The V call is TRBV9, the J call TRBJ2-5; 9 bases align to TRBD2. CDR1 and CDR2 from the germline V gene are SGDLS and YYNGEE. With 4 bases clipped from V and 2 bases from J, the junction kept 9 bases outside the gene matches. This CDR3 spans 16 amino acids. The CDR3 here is CASSPAAAGGQETQYF. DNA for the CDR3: TGTGCCAGCAGCCCCGCCGCAGCGGGGGGACAAGAGACCCAGTACTTC.

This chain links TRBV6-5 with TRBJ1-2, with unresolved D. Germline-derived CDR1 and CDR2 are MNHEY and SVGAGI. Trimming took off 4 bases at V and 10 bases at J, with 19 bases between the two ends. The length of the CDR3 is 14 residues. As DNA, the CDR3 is TGTGCCAGCAGTTCCACATCTCAGGCTTCGGTCTACACCTTC. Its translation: CASSSTSQASVYTF.

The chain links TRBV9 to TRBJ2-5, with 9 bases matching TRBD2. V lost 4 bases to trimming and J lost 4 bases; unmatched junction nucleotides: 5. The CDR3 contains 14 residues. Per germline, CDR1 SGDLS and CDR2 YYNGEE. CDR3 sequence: CASSPRTSAETQYF. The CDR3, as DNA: TGTGCCAGCAGCCCTCGGACTAGCGCAGAGACCCAGTACTTC.